The T cell receptor beta chain described here comes from a study of identical twins. This CDR3 comprises 14 residues. Trimming left V 4 bases short and J 0 bases short, with 7 bases between. Each CDR3 protein gets one entry after TCRdb re-called the 5' RACE reads with MiXCR. Among hundreds of thousands of distinct CDR3 sequences listed, around 5.7% were seen once. This clonotype was picked up many times. What was sequenced was naive T cells sorted from blood. The receptor was derived from a man in his late teens or twenties in good health. The chain is built from TRBV12-3 or TRBV12-4 and TRBJ1-3; D gene uncertain. The CDR3 nucleotides are TGTGCCAGCAGTTGGTCCACCTCTGGAAACACCATATATTTT. This gives the protein CASSWSTSGNTIYF.